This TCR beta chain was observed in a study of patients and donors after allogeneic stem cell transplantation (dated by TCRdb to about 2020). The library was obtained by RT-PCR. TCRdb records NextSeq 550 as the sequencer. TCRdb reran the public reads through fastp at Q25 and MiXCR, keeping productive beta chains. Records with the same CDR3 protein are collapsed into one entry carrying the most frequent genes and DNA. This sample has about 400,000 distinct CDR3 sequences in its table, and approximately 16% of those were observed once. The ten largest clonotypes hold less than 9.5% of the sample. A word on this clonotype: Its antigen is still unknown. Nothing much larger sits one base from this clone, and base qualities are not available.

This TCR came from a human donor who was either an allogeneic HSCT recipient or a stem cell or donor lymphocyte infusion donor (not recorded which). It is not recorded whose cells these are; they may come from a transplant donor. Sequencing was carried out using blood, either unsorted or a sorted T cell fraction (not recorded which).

The CDR3 is CASSHYIGGTEAFF. The nucleotides are TGTGCCAGCAGTCACTACATCGGTGGAACTGAAGCTTTCTTT. The receptor chain draws on TRBV12-3 or TRBV12-4 and TRBJ1-1; no D gene can be assigned with confidence. Including cysteine and phenylalanine, the CDR3 has 14 amino acids. Left in the record is the CDR3 DNA by itself, 42 bases read in frame from the first base. V is reduced by 5 bases and J by 5 bases, leaving a spacing of 15 bases between them.